The 18 T cell receptor beta chains presented below share a single source sample, sequenced in a study of blood T cell repertoires in COVID-19. Profiling relied on immunoSEQ multiplex PCR, and the TCRdb table lists in-frame clones only, not all of them. The table includes 110,000 or so clones, roughly 80% detected once. The sample taken for sequencing was peripheral blood. The receptor source for this set is a man between 45 and 60 years old with acute or convalescent COVID-19.

V usage is TRBV24-1 and J usage is TRBJ2-2; 9 nucleotides line up with TRBD1. CDR1 is KGHDR, CDR2 SFDVKD, per germline. V lost 10 bases to trimming and J lost 5 bases; unmatched junction nucleotides: 4. This CDR3 spans 13 amino acids. In DNA, the CDR3 is TGTGCCACTAGGGACAGGGAAACCGGGGAGCTGTTTTTT. This gives the protein CATRDRETGELFF.

The V gene is TRBV10-1, the J gene TRBJ2-7; TRBD1 aligns across 10 bases. Germline CDR1 WNHNN, CDR2 SYGVQD (reference sequence). Losses at the gene ends were 6 bases for V and 4 bases for J; bases not matched to a gene: 6. This CDR3 region has 14 residues. The CDR3 loop is CASRPGDRGYEQYV. Written as DNA, the CDR3 is TGCGCCAGCAGGCCCGGGGACAGGGGATACGAGCAGTACGTC.

This sequence joins TRBV29-1 and TRBJ1-2, with a possible D match to TRBD1 (6 bases). In germline, CDR1 is SQVTM, CDR2 ANQGSEA. Trimming pared 6 bases from V and 8 bases from J, leaving 16 bases between. CDR3 length: 12 amino acids. CDR3 sequence (DNA): TGCAGCGTCGGGGACATAACGGGGGGCTACACCTTC. As protein: CSVGDITGGYTF.

The chain has TRBV7-2 and TRBJ1-2; D perhaps matches TRBD1 (5 bases). V was cut by 4 bases and J by 0 bases, with 18 bases left in between. Germline loops: CDR1 SGHTA, CDR2 FQGNSA. CDR3 size: 17 residues. The CDR3 spells CASSSPLGGGPNYGYTF. The DNA for the CDR3 is TGTGCCAGCAGCTCCCCTCTCGGGGGTGGCCCTAACTATGGCTACACCTTC.

The CDR3 spells CASSSPDRVNEKLFF. DNA for the CDR3: TGTGCCAGCAGTTCTCCCGACAGGGTGAATGAAAAACTGTTTTTT. The chain recombines TRBV28 with TRBJ1-4; 7 bases align to TRBD1. This CDR3 is built from 15 residues. Germline V gene data show CDR1 as MDHEN and CDR2 as SYDVKM. The V and J ends lost 4 bases and 5 bases, in that order; junction bases with no gene match: 7.

The rearrangement joins TRBV4-2 to TRBJ2-6; 8 nucleotides align to TRBD1. The CDR3 runs to 17 residues. The germline gives CDR1 LGHNA, CDR2 YNFKEQ. After removal of 4 bases from V and 0 bases from J, the junction contained 5 bases not matched to a gene. This chain's CDR3 is CASSPGTGSSGANVLTF. The CDR3 nucleotides are TGTGCCAGCAGCCCGGGGACAGGCAGCTCTGGGGCCAACGTCCTGACTTTC.

This clone was seen a single time. The chain recombines TRBV5-4 with TRBJ1-1, with 12 bases matching TRBD1. The CDR3 covers 17 residues. From germline, CDR1 is SGHNT and CDR2 YYREEE (reference sequence). Trimming at V came to 3 bases and at J to 4 bases, leaving 10 bases not matched to a gene. Here the CDR3 reads CASSWGTGGGRGTEAFF. The CDR3 DNA follows: TGTGCCAGCAGCTGGGGGACAGGGGGCGGACGAGGCACTGAAGCTTTCTTT.

The chain employs TRBV2 and TRBJ1-2, with a possible D match to TRBD1 (5 bases). V was cut by 7 bases and J by 4 bases, with 13 bases left in between. Germline CDR1 and CDR2: SNHLY and FYNNEI. This CDR3 has 13 residues. CDR3 sequence reads: CASMADSSYGYTF. In DNA form, the CDR3 reads TGTGCCAGCATGGCAGACAGCTCCTATGGCTACACCTTC.

The CDR3 reads CASRPGTVVGGYTF. Here the CDR3 DNA reads TGTGCCAGCAGGCCCGGGACAGTAGTAGGAGGCTACACCTTC. V is TRBV2 and J is TRBJ1-2; 7 nucleotides match TRBD1. The CDR3 sequence is 14 residues long. Germline loops: CDR1 SNHLY, CDR2 FYNNEI. Trimming removed 6 bases from V and 8 bases from J; junction bases left unmatched: 12.

V usage is TRBV5-4 and J usage is TRBJ1-2; TRBD1 matches 9 bases. This CDR3 comprises 19 residues. Trimming removed 2 bases from V and 8 bases from J; junction bases left unmatched: 22. Germline-derived CDR1 and CDR2 are SGHNT and YYREEE (reference sequence). This CDR3 reads CASSLRPSRGQGRGRGYTF. In DNA form, the CDR3 reads TGTGCCAGCAGCTTAAGACCAAGCCGAGGACAGGGGAGGGGACGCGGCTACACCTTC.

The J gene is TRBJ1-5, the V gene TRBV5-1; 10 bases line up with TRBD1. Per the germline V gene, CDR1 is SGHRS and CDR2 is YFSETQ. V shed 3 bases, J shed 4 bases, and the junction held 1 base outside the gene matches. This CDR3 has 14 residues. Here the CDR3 DNA reads TGCGCCAGCAGCTCGGGACAGGGGAATCAGCCCCAGCATTTT. Protein product: CASSSGQGNQPQHF.

A note on this clone: At one of its ends the junction is not consistent with the germline gene, which may arise from a read error. The chain is built from TRBV6-1 and TRBJ1-1; 7 bases are a match to TRBD1. Germline CDR1 reads MNHNS; CDR2 reads SASEGT. The CDR3 consists of 14 residues. CDR3 coding DNA: TGTGCCAGCGGTGAGACAGGGCGGGTCACTGAAGCTTTCTTT. It encodes CASGETGRVTEAFF.

The genes are TRBV7-3 and TRBJ2-4, with TRBD1 identical over 10 bases. V lost 3 bases, J lost 9 bases, and 2 bases stayed unmatched. The germline gives CDR1 SGHTA, CDR2 FQGTGA. The CDR3 consists of 13 residues. The CDR3 reads CASSLGQGSIQYF. The CDR3 bases are TGTGCCAGCAGCTTGGGACAGGGGAGCATTCAGTACTTC.

CDR3 sequence (DNA): TGCGCCAGCAGCTTTGCGCGGGGGGGCCCAGATACGCAGTATTTT. Translation: CASSFARGGPDTQYF. The chain links TRBV5-1 to TRBJ2-3; the match to TRBD2 covers 9 bases. Germline trimming cut 2 bases from V and 4 bases from J; bases unmatched to any gene: 5. The CDR3 sequence is 15 residues long. The V gene's germline CDR1 is SGHRS and CDR2 YFSETQ.

V is TRBV5-1 and J is TRBJ2-3; 15 bases match TRBD2. Losses at the gene ends were 4 bases for V and 4 bases for J; bases not matched to a gene: 4. The CDR3 consists of 16 residues. Germline values: CDR1 SGHRS, CDR2 YFSETQ. CDR3 loop: CASSIRTSGGADTQYF. The CDR3 DNA sequence: TGCGCCAGCAGCATACGGACTAGCGGGGGGGCAGATACGCAGTATTTT.

This clone has a single count. This chain joins TRBV30 and TRBJ1-2, with TRBD1 as a possible D gene (6 bases). CDR3 length: 12 amino acids. From germline, CDR1 is GTSNPN and CDR2 SVGIG (reference sequence). V lost 5 bases to trimming and J lost 4 bases, with 11 bases between them. The DNA of the CDR3 is TGTGCCTGGTTACAGGGAATCTATGGCTACACCTTC. This translates into CAWLQGIYGYTF.

The sample holds one count of this clone. V gene TRBV4-1 combines with J gene TRBJ1-2, with TRBD1 as a possible D gene (5 bases). Germline-derived CDR1 and CDR2 are MGHRA and YSYEKL. The CDR3 contains 15 residues. V was cut by 3 bases and J by 2 bases, with 13 bases left in between. CDR3 DNA: TGCGCCAGCAGCCACAAATTATCAGGGAACTATGGCTACACCTTC. This encodes CASSHKLSGNYGYTF.

This clone has more than one count but fewer than ten. CDR3: CASSILAAIQKTQYF. The CDR3 DNA sequence: TGTGCCAGCAGCATACTAGCGGCGATCCAGAAGACCCAGTACTTC. The V gene is TRBV2, the J gene TRBJ2-5; 8 positions match TRBD2. The V gene's germline CDR1 is SNHLY and CDR2 FYNNEI. The CDR3 sequence is 15 residues long. The V and J ends lost 6 bases and 6 bases, in that order; junction bases with no gene match: 12.